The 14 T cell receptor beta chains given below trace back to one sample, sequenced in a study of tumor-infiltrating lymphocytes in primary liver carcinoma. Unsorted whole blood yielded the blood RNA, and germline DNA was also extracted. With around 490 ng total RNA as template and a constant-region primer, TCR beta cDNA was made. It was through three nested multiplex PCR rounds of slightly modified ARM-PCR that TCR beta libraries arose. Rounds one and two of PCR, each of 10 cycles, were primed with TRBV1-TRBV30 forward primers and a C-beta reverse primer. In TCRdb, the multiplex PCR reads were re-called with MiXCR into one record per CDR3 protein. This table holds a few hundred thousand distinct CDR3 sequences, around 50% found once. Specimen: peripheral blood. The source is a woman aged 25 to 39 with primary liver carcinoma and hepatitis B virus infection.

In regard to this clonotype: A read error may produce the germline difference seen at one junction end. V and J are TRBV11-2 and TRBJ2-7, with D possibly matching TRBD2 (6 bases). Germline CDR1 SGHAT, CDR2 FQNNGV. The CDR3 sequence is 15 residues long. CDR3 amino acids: CVSNFQGGSSYEQYF. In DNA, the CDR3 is TGTGTCAGCAACTTCCAGGGAGGCAGTTCCTACGAGCAGTACTTC.

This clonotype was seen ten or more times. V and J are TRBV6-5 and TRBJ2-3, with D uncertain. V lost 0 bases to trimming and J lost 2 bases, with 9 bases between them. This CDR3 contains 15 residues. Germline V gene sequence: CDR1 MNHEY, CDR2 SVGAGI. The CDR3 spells CASSYSNRFTDTQYF. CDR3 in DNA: TGTGCCAGCAGTTACTCGAACAGATTCACAGATACGCAGTATTTT.

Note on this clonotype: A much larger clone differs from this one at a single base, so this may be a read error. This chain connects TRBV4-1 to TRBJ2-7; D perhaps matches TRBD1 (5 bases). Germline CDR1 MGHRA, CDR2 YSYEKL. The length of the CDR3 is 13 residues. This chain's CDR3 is CASSWTRFYEHYF. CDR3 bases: TGCGCCAGCAGCTGGACACGCTTCTACGAGCATTACTTC.

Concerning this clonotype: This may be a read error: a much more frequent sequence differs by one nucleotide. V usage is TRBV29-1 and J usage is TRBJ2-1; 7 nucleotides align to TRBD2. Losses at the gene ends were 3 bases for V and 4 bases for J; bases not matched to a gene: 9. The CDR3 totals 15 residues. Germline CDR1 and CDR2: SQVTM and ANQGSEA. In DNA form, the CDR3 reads TGCAGCGTTGATTGGGGAGGGATGGGGTACAATGAGCAGTTCTTC. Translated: CSVDWGGMGYNEQFF.

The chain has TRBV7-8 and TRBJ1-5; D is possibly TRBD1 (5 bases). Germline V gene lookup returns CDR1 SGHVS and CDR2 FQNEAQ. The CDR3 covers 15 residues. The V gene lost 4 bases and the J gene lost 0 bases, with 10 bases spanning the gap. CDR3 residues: CASSSDTYSNQPQHF. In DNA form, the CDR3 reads TGTGCCAGCAGCTCGGACACCTATAGCAATCAGCCCCAGCATTTT.

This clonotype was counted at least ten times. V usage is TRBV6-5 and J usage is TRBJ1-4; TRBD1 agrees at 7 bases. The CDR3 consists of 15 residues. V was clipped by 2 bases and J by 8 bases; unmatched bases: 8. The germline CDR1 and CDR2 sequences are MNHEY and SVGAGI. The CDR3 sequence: CASSYGTVTHEKLFF. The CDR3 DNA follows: TGTGCCAGCAGTTACGGGACAGTGACGCACGAAAAACTGTTTTTT.

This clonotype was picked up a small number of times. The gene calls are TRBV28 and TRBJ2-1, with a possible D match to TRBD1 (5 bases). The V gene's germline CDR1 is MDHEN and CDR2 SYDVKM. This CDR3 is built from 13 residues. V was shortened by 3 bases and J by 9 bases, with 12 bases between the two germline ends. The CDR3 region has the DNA TGTGCCAGCAGTTTTTTAGGTACAGGTGAGCAGTTCTTC. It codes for CASSFLGTGEQFF.

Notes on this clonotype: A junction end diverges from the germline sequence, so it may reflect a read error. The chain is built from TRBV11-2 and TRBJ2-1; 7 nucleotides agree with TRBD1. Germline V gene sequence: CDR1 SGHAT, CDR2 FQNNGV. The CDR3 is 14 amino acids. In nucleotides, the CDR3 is TGTGTCAGCGGCCCGGGACAGTCTGCCAATGAGCAGTTCTTC. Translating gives CVSGPGQSANEQFF. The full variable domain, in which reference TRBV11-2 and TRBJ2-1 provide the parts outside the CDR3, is EAGVAQSPRYKIIEKRQSVAFWCNPISGHATLYWYQQILGQGPKLLIQFQNNGVVDDSQLPKDRFSAERLKGVDSTLKIQPAKLEDSAVYLCVSGPGQSANEQFFGPGTRLTVL.

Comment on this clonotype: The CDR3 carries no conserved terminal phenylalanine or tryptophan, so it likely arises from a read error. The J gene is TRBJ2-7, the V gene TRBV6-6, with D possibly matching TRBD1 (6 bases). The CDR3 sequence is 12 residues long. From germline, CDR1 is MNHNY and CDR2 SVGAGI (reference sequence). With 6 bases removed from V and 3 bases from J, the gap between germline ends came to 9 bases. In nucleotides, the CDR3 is TGTGCCAGCAGGCAGGGGAACTACGAGCAGTACATC. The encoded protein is CASRQGNYEQYI.

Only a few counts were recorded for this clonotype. CDR3 DNA sequence: TGTGCCAGCAGCTTAATTGGGGGGCTCGAGACCCAGTACTTC. It translates to CASSLIGGLETQYF. The chain employs TRBV7-9 and TRBJ2-5, with D possibly being TRBD1 or TRBD2 (6 bases each). From germline, CDR1 is SEHNR and CDR2 FQNEAQ (reference sequence). Trimming took off 2 bases at V and 5 bases at J, with 12 bases between the two ends. This CDR3 comprises 14 residues.

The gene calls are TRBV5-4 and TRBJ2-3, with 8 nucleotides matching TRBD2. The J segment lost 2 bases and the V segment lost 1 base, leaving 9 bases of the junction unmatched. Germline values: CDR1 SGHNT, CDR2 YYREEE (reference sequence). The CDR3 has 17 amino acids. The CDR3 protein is CASSLTNGGGNTDTQYF. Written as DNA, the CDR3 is TGTGCCAGCAGCTTGACAAACGGCGGGGGGAACACAGATACGCAGTATTTT.

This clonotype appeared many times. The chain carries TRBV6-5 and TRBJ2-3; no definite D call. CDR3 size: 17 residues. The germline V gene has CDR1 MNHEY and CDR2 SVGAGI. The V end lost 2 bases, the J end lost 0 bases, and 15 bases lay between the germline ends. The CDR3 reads CASSYTGRPWSTDTQYF. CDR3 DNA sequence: TGTGCCAGCAGTTACACCGGCCGGCCCTGGAGCACAGATACGCAGTATTTT.

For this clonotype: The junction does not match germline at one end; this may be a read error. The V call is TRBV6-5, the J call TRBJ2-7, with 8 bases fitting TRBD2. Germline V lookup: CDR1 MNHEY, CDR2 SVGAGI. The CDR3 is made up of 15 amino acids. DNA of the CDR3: TGTGCCAACAGTCCAAGGGGAGCGGGAGCCCACGAGCAGTACTTC. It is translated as CANSPRGAGAHEQYF.

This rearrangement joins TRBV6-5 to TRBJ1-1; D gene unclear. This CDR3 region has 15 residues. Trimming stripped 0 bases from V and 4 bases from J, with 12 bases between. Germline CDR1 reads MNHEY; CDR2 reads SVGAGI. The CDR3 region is CASSYSRGSGTEAFF. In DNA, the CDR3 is TGTGCCAGCAGTTACTCCAGAGGGTCGGGCACTGAAGCTTTCTTT.